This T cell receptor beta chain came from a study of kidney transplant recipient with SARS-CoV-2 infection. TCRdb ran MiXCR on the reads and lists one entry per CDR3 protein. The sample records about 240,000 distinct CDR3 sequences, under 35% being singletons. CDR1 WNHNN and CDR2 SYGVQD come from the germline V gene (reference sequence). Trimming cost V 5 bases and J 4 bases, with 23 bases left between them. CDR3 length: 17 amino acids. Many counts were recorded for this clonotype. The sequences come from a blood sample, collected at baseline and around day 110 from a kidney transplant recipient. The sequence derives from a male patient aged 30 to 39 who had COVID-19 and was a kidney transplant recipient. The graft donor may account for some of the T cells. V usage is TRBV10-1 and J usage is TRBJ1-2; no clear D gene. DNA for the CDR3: TGCGCCAGCAGTCGCCACCAAAGATCGCGAAAGACCTATGGCTACACCTTC. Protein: CASSRHQRSRKTYGYTF.